The rows below give T cell receptor beta chains drawn from one sample of a study of shared T cell receptors in the human thymus. TCRdb keeps only in-frame clones here, not all; method: immunoSEQ multiplex PCR. The data show under 450,000 clones, 85% to 95% seen once. Sample: thymocytes. Receptor source: a human donor. The CDR3 runs from the conserved cysteine through the conserved F or W. A D gene is named only where the DNA matches it firmly. Rows give clone size only sometimes, using once, few, many, or a class for an expanded clone.

j_gene	v_gene	abundance	d_gene	CDR3aa	CDR3nt
TRBJ1-2	TRBV27	NA	TRBD1	CASSLRPDRGHHGYTF	TGTGCCAGCAGTTTACGGCCGGACAGGGGGCATCATGGCTACACCTTC
TRBJ2-3	TRBV11-2	NA	NA	CASSFTDTQYF	TGTGCCAGCAGCTTCACGGATACGCAGTATTTT
TRBJ2-3	TRBV7-3	NA	NA	CASSFSLESTDTQYF	TGTGCCAGCAGCTTTTCGCTGGAGAGCACAGATACGCAGTATTTT
TRBJ2-1	TRBV9	NA	TRBD2	CASSAGTSGRFNNEQFF	TGTGCCAGCAGCGCTGGGACTAGCGGGAGGTTTAACAATGAGCAGTTCTTC
TRBJ2-3	TRBV9	few	NA	CASSVADTQYF	TGTGCCAGCAGCGTAGCAGATACGCAGTATTTT
TRBJ1-3	TRBV4-1	NA	NA	CASSQGRFSGNTIYF	TGCGCCAGCAGCCAAGGACGGTTCTCTGGAAACACCATATATTTT
TRBJ2-7	TRBV28	NA	NA	CASSPWCQRAGIEQYF	TGTGCCAGCAGCCCCTGGTGCCAGAGAGCTGGTATCGAGCAGTACTTC
TRBJ1-1	TRBV6-6	NA	NA	CASSLRTAEAEAFF	TGTGCCAGCAGCCTTCGGACGGCAGAAGCTGAAGCTTTCTTT
TRBJ2-5	TRBV29-1	NA	NA	CSVEYPPSLGTQYF	TGCAGCGTTGAGTATCCCCCGAGCCTTGGGACCCAGTACTTC
TRBJ1-1	TRBV5-4	NA	NA	CASSNKDYSNTEAFF	TGTGCCAGCAGCAACAAGGACTACTCCAACACTGAAGCTTTCTTT
TRBJ2-7	TRBV15	NA	TRBD1	CATSSQDRSYEQYF	TGTGCCACCAGCAGTCAGGACAGGTCCTACGAGCAGTACTTC
TRBJ2-3	TRBV27	NA	NA	CASSWSIGGREFADTQYF	TGTGCCAGCAGTTGGTCGATCGGCGGTAGGGAGTTCGCAGATACGCAGTATTTT
TRBJ1-5	TRBV5-1	NA	NA	CASSLGPHNQPQHF	TGCGCCAGCAGCTTGGGACCGCACAATCAGCCCCAGCATTTT
TRBJ1-1	TRBV5-4	once	NA	CASQAQGINTEAFF	TGTGCCTCTCAAGCACAGGGCATTAACACTGAAGCTTTCTTT
TRBJ2-1	TRBV6-5	NA	TRBD1	CASSYYVTGGINEQFF	TGTGCCAGCAGTTACTATGTGACAGGGGGCATTAATGAGCAGTTCTTC
TRBJ1-4	TRBV6-1	NA	NA	CATLRTPDHNEKLFF	TGTGCCACCCTGCGGACTCCCGACCATAATGAAAAACTGTTTTTT
TRBJ1-4	TRBV5-8	NA	TRBD1	CASSLAKRTGHEKLFF	TGTGCCAGCAGCTTGGCCAAGAGGACAGGGCATGAAAAACTGTTTTTT
TRBJ2-3	TRBV28	NA	TRBD2	CASSFPRSGRAPSTDTQYF	TGTGCCAGCAGTTTCCCCCGTAGCGGGAGGGCCCCTAGCACAGATACGCAGTATTTT
TRBJ2-1	TRBV6-5	NA	TRBD1	CASSLGTGGYSEQFF	TGTGCCAGCTCTTTGGGGACAGGGGGCTATAGTGAGCAGTTCTTC
TRBJ2-5	TRBV29-1	NA	NA	CSARLWGETQYF	TGCAGCGCCAGACTCTGGGGGGAGACCCAGTACTTC
TRBJ2-7	TRBV28	NA	NA	CASSHRGGITYEQYF	TGTGCCAGCAGTCATAGGGGGGGGATAACCTACGAGCAGTACTTC
TRBJ2-3	TRBV6-5	NA	TRBD2	CASSWTSGSTDTQYF	TGTGCCAGCAGTTGGACTAGCGGGAGCACAGATACGCAGTATTTT